This TCR beta chain appears in the sequencing data of a study of human T cells and chemical hapten exposure. Study details: Each week of the roughly 24-week study, patients had diphenylcyclopropenone applied to the scalp. Small discrepancies in pooled library volume mainly accounted for the varying TCR yields per sample. Findings and limits, study-wide: Against controls, expanded TCRs gave rise to significantly more large CDR3 similarity clusters.

Time point defined: patch test 1, 2 weeks after DPC sensitization. Specified treatment: therapeutic diphenylcyclopropenone sensitization with weekly scalp DPC. About this clonotype itself: Its matching antigen is unknown.

The CDR3 covers 14 residues. Germline V gene lookup returns CDR1 MDHEN and CDR2 SYDVKM. V was clipped by 5 bases and J by 6 bases; unmatched bases: 5. TCRdb recomputed calls from the RACE reads with MiXCR, one row per CDR3 protein. The table has about 340,000 distinct CDR3 sequences, around 7% seen once. This specimen was whole blood, taken in connection with sensitization to the hapten diphenylcyclopropenone (DPC). The origin of this receptor is a woman under 30 with alopecia areata. Some clones in this sample may be carry-over from other donors' samples. The chain links TRBV28 to TRBJ1-3; TRBD1 agrees at 9 bases. The CDR3 sequence: CASSPGQGSNTIYF. The CDR3 region has the DNA TGTGCCAGCAGTCCGGGACAGGGTTCAAACACCATATATTTT.